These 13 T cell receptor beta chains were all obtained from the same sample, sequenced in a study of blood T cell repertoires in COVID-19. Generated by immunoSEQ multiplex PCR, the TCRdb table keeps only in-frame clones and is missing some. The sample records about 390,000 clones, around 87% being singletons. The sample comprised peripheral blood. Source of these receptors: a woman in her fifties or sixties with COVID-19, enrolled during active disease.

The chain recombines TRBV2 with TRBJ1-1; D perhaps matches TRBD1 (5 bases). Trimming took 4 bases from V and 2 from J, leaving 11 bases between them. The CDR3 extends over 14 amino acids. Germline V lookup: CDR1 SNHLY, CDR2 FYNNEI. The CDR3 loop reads CASSVRGRNTEAFF. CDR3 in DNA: TGTGCCAGCAGTGTTAGGGGTCGAAACACTGAAGCTTTCTTT.

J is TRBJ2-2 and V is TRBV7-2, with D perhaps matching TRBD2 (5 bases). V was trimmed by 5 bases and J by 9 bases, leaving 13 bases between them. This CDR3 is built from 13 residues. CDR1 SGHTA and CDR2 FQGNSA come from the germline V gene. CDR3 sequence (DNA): TGTGCCAGCAGCCCAGACTATACCAGGGAGCTGTTTTTT. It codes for CASSPDYTRELFF. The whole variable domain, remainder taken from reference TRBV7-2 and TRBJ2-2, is GAGVSQSPSNKVTEKGKDVELRCDPISGHTALYWYRQSLGQGLEFLIYFQGNSAPDKSGLPSDRFSAERTGGSVSTLTIQRTQQEDSAVYLCASSPDYTRELFFGEGSRLTVL.

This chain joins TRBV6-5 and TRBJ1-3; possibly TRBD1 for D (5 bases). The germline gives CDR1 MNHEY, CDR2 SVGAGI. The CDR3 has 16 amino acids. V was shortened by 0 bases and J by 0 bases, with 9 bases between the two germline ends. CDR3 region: CASSYSTDNSGNTIYF. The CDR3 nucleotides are TGTGCCAGCAGTTACTCGACGGACAACTCTGGAAACACCATATATTTT.

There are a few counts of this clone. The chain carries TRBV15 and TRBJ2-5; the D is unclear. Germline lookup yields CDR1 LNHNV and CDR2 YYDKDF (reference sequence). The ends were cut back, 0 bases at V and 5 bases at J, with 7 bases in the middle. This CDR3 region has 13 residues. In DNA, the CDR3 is TGTGCCACCAGCAGAGATTCGGAGGAGACCCAGTACTTC. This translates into CATSRDSEETQYF.

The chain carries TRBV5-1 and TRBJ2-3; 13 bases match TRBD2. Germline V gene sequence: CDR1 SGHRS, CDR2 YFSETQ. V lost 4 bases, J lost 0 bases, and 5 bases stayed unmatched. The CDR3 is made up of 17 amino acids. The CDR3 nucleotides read TGCGCCAGCAGCACCGGACTAGCGGGGGCTAGCACAGATACGCAGTATTTT. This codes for CASSTGLAGASTDTQYF.

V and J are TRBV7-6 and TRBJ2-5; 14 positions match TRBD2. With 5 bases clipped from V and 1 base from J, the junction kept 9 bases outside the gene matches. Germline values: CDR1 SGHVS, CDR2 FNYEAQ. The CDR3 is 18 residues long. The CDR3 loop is CASSIGLAGGGPQETQYF. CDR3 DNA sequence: TGTGCCAGCAGCATCGGACTAGCGGGGGGCGGTCCCCAAGAGACCCAGTACTTC.

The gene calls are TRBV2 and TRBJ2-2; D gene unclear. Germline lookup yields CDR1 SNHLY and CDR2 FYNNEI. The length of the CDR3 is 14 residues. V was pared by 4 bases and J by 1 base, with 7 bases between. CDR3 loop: CASSGQMNTGELFF. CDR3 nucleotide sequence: TGTGCCAGCAGTGGTCAGATGAACACCGGGGAGCTGTTTTTT.

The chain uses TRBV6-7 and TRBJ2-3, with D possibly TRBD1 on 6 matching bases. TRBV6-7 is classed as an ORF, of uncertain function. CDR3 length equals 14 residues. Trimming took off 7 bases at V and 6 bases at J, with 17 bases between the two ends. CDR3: CASTLLGAADTQYF. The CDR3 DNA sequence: TGTGCCAGCACTCTTTTGGGGGCGGCCGATACGCAGTATTTT.

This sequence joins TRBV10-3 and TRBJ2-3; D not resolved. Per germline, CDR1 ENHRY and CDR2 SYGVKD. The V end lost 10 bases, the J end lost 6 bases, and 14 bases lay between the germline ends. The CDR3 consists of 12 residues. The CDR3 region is CATRLSEDTQYF. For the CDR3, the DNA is TGTGCCACGAGACTCAGTGAGGATACGCAGTATTTT.

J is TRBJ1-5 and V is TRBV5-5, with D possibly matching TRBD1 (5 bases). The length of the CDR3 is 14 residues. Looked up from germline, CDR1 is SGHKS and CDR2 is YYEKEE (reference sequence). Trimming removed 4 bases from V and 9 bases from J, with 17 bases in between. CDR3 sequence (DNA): TGTGCCAGCAGCGGTGACAGCTCCTTAGGGCCCCAGCATTTT. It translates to CASSGDSSLGPQHF.

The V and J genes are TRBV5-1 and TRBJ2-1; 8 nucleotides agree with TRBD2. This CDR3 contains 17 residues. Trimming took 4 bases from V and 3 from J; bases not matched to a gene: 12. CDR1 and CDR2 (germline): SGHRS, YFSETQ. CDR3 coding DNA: TGCGCCAGCAGCCAAGCCCTCTTAGCGGGGAACTACAATGAGCAGTTCTTC. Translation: CASSQALLAGNYNEQFF. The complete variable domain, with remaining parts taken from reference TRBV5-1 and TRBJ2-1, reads KAGVTQTPRYLIKTRGQQVTLSCSPISGHRSVSWYQQTPGQGLQFLFEYFSETQRNKGNFPGRFSGRQFSNSRSEMNVSTLELGDSALYLCASSQALLAGNYNEQFFGPGTRLTVL.

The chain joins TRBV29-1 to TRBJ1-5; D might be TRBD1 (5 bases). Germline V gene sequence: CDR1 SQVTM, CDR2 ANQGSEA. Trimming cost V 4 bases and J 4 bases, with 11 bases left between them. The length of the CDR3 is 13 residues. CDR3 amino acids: CSVAPGINQPQHF. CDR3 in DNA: TGCAGCGTTGCCCCAGGGATTAATCAGCCCCAGCATTTT.

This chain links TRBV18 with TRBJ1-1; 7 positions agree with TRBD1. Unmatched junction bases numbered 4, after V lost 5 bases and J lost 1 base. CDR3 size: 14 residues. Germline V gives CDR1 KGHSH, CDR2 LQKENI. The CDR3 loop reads CASSSQGENTEAFF. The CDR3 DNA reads TGTGCCAGCTCATCTCAGGGGGAGAACACTGAAGCTTTCTTT. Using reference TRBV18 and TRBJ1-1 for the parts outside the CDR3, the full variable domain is NAGVMQNPRHLVRRRGQEARLRCSPMKGHSHVYWYRQLPEEGLKFMVYLQKENIIDESGMPKERFSAEFPKEGPSILRIQQVVRGDSAAYFCASSSQGENTEAFFGQGTRLTVV.